The clone carrying this T cell receptor beta chain turned up a few times. The antigen remains undetermined. The data stem from a study of immune heterogeneity within non-small cell lung tumors. Points from the study as a whole: The high-frequency T-cell receptor beta clonotypes mostly did not match up between individual patients.

Template input was genomic DNA from bulk tumor (around 640 ng per sample). While surgery was under way, several biopsies spaced far apart were taken per primary tumor. Surgery that was curative in intent was performed on patients with untreated, newly diagnosed non-small cell lung cancer. This CDR3 is 14 amino acids long. Germline V gives CDR1 MNHNS, CDR2 SASEGT. Trimming left V 7 bases short and J 6 bases short, with 16 bases between. A multiplex PCR containing 32 V primers and 13 J primers was used to amplify TCR beta CDR3. Each CDR3 protein gets one entry after TCRdb re-called the multiplex PCR reads with MiXCR. The repertoire holds 10,000 to 13,000 distinct CDR3 sequences, with just under 30% as singletons.

The sample consisted of lung tumor tissue. This clonotype was sampled from a woman in her forties or fifties with non-small cell lung cancer. The chain carries TRBV6-1 and TRBJ1-5, with D maybe TRBD1 (6 bases). CDR3: CASKKGDSGQPQHF. The CDR3, as DNA: TGTGCCAGCAAGAAGGGGGACTCAGGTCAGCCCCAGCATTTT.